This T cell receptor (beta chain) was identified during a study of shared clonotypes between healthy human individuals (TCRdb year 2020). Background on the whole study: Three men and two women, aged 18 to 49 years, made up the cohort. To estimate repertoire size and how much clonotype sharing occurs between individuals, the study deeply sequenced the blood TCR repertoires of 5 or 6 healthy adults. Different laboratories and diverse techniques were used to prepare libraries and sequence TCR repertoires, to increase sequencing depth and limit assay-specific biases. Per donor, leukapheresis produced somewhere between about 0.9 and 9 billion PBMCs. Broad study findings and their caveats: The small number of donors limited the genetic and exposure-history diversity represented. Only blood was sampled, and tissue TCR repertoires likely differ from those in blood. Pairwise subsampling led to the expectation that sequencing depth would affect the degree of clonotype sharing among donors.

The donors were healthy, HIV-negative adults with no recently reported acute infections or vaccinations. All donors were Caucasian adults living in Nashville, Tennessee, USA. For unsorted samples, tens of millions of PBMCs were counted, and genomic DNA was extracted using the QIAamp DNA Blood Mini kit. Blood was obtained by leukapheresis, after which PBMCs were separated by Ficoll-Histopaque density gradient centrifugation and cryopreserved in liquid nitrogen vapor phase. TCR CDR3 regions were amplified from genomic DNA by multiplex PCR using the deep immunoSEQ assay. Extracted genomic DNA from each cell subset was distributed evenly across all wells of several immunoSEQ 96-well plates, and each plate was treated as a replicate. For unsorted PBMC, approximately 0.3 ug genomic DNA, equal to 25,000 to 35,000 T cell genomes, was loaded into each replicate PCR. Ten immunoSEQ deep assay plates were used to sequence unsorted PBMC genomic DNA. Purified libraries were quantified with a Qubit 3.0 fluorometer, sized on a Bioanalyzer 2100, and re-quantified with the KAPA Library Quantification kit. Every immunoSEQ 96-well plate was sequenced on a separate single-read 150-cycle Illumina NextSeq 550 flow cell. In the paper's pipeline: Because only junctional sequences without quality scores were contained in the immunoSEQ output, filtering matching that applied to full-length reads could not be performed. Sequences were annotated with PyIR, a Python wrapper for IgBLAST v1.9, using IMGT germline references to assign V/J genes and CDR3. Reads were removed for weak V/J assignments (E-value above 1e-6), missing CDR3, stop codons, out-of-frame junctions, or ambiguous translated residues. V3J clonotypes were defined by identical inferred V gene, J gene, and CDR3 amino acid sequence. Percentage overlap between repertoires was calculated by dividing the number of shared unique clonotypes by the size of the smaller repertoire. Three approaches were used to assess repertoire richness: RTK rarefaction, the Chao1 estimator, and Recon v2.1 estimates of unobserved clonotypes. In TCRdb, the immuneACCESS table is reduced to in-frame sequences with V and J assigned. These tables do not hold every clone; where another copy was compared, an unresolved V gene accounts for under half, and the others remain unexplained. V and J calls and clone size come straight from that table; D and trimming were deduced from the DNA. The sample contains 450,000 to 550,000 clones, around 74% of them found a single time. The ten largest clonotypes hold around 13% of the sample.

From its cysteine to its phenylalanine, the CDR3 spans 14 amino acids. Just CDR3 DNA is preserved here, 42 bases in frame from base 1. For this chain, trimming is 4 bases at the V end and 5 bases at the J end, and the number of junction bases without a gene match is 7. Via the germline V gene, CDR1 is SNHLY and CDR2 FYNNEI. Turning to this clone: The antigen it binds to is not known. Within one base of it there is no much larger clone, and no base qualities were kept.

The specimen sequenced was PBMCs. The chain couples TRBV2 to TRBJ2-7, with 8 bases in between that match TRBD2. This clonotype was obtained from a woman aged 40-49 years in good health. Some clones in this sample may be carry-over from other donors' samples. The DNA sequence is given as TGTGCCAGCAGTGGTGGGACTAGGAGCGACGAGCAGTACTTC. This encodes CASSGGTRSDEQYF.